Below, one TCR beta chain is given with its context. These data come from a study of control samples from healthy donors and cancer patients. The protocol was immunoSEQ multiplex PCR, while the TCRdb copy is restricted to in-frame clones and leaves out a portion. The sample shows 130,000 to 150,000 clones, more than 85% of them seen only once. The TCR comes from a man between 18 and 29 years old in good health. Sequenced material: blood.

CDR3 sequence (DNA): TGTGCCAGCAGCAAAGGGTACCGGACGGCTAAGTTCGGAACCGGGGAGCTGTTTTTT. It translates to CASSKGYRTAKFGTGELFF. The V gene is TRBV21-1, the J gene TRBJ2-2. TRBV21-1 is shown as a pseudogene. This CDR3 is 19 amino acids long.